This T cell receptor (beta chain) was documented in a study of a mutant IDH1 vaccine in newly diagnosed glioma. About the research overall: Males made up around 62% and females roughly 40% of treated patients, whose mean age was approximately 41 years.

As regards this clone: Its cognate antigen is unknown.

Time point here: week 11, during vaccination. Doses consisted of 300 ug of mutant IDH1 20-mer peptide each, paired with topical imiquimod. This CDR3 has 13 residues. Germline assignment: CDR1 MNHNS and CDR2 SASEGT. V was pared by 4 bases and J by 0 bases, with 6 bases between. Data came from immunoSEQ multiplex PCR; TCRdb stores just in-frame clones and leaves some out. Of 60,000 to 75,000 clones detected, approximately 80% appear once; the ten largest clones hold about 3.7%. The chain uses TRBV6-1 and TRBJ1-2; D ambiguous. The sequence was collected from a man aged 25-45 years with glioma. The material sequenced was PBMCs, taken from a glioma patient whose treatment included an IDH1 peptide vaccine. DNA for the CDR3: TGTGCCAGCAGTGGAACAGCTAACTATGGCTACACCTTC. Translation gives CASSGTANYGYTF.